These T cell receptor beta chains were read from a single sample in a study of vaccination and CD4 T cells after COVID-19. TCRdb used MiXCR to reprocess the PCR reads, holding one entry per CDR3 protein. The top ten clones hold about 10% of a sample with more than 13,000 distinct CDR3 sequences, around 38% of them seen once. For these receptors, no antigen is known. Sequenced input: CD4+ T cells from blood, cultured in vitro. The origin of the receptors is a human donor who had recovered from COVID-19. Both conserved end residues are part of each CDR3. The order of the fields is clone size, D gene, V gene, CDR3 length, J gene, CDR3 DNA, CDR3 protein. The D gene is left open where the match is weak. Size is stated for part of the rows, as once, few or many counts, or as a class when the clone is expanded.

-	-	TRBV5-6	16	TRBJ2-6	TGTGCCAGCAGCTTGCGAGGGCGCGCTGGGGCCAACGTCCTGACTTTC	CASSLRGRAGANVLTF
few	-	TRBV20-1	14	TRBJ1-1	TGCAGTGCTAGAGCATCTCAGGTAGGAGACAAAGCTTTCTTT	CSARASQVGDKAFF
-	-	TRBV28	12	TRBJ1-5	TGTGCCGGAGGAAAAATCAATCAGCCCCAGCATTTT	CAGGKINQPQHF
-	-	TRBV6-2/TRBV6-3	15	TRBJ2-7	TGTGCCAGCACCGACAGCGGTTATAGCTCCTACGAGCAGTACTTC	CASTDSGYSSYEQYF
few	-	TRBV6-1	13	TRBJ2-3	TGTGCCAGCAGGGGGCCAGTGGGAGATACGCAGTATTTT	CASRGPVGDTQYF
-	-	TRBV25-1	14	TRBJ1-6	TGTGCCAGCTGTGCGTCCCAGTTTAATTCACCCCTCCACTTT	CASCASQFNSPLHF
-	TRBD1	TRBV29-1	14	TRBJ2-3	TGCAGCGTTGATTTGTCAGGGGGTGTAGATACGCAGTATTTT	CSVDLSGGVDTQYF
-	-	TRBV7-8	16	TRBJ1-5	TGTGCCAGCAGCCTAATGGGGAGGCAGTCAAATCAGCCCCAGCATTTT	CASSLMGRQSNQPQHF
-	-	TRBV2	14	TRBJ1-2	TGTGCCAGCAGTGAAATGAGCCAGAGGGATGGCTACACCTTC	CASSEMSQRDGYTF
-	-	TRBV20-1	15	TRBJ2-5	TGCAGTGCTAGAGCGACAAACCCCCTTGAAGAGACCCAGTACTTC	CSARATNPLEETQYF
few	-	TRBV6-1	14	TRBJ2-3	TGTGCCAGCAGCTCGCCGGACTGGTCAGATACGCAGTATTTT	CASSSPDWSDTQYF
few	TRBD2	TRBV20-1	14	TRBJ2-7	TGCAGTGCGGGGGGAGGCGGGAGCCCCCACGAGCAGTACTTC	CSAGGGGSPHEQYF
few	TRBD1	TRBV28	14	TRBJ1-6	TGTGCCAGCAATTACAGGGGGTCGGGTTCACCCCTCCACTTT	CASNYRGSGSPLHF
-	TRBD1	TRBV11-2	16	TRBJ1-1	TGTGCCAGCAGCTTAAAACAGGGGGCGGTGAACACTGAAGCTTTCTTT	CASSLKQGAVNTEAFF
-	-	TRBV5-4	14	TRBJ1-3	TGTGCCAGCAGCTTGGCCGAGGGATGGAACACCATATATTTT	CASSLAEGWNTIYF
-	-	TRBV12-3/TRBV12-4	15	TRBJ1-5	TGTGCCAGCAGTTTTCGGGGTGCGAGCAATCGGCCCCAGCATTTT	CASSFRGASNRPQHF
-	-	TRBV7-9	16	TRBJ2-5	TGTGCCAGCAGCTTAGGCGTGGGGCAGGGGACAGAGACCCAGTACTTC	CASSLGVGQGTETQYF
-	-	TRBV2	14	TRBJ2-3	TGTGCCAGCAGTTCCGGTCCGAACACAGATACGCAGTATTTT	CASSSGPNTDTQYF
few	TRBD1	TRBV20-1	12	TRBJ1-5	TGCAGTGCTGACAGGGAGAATCAGCCCCAGCATTTT	CSADRENQPQHF
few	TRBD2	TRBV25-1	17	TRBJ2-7	TGTGCCAGCAGTCGCGCTACCGGGACTAGCGGAACCTACGAGCAGTACTTC	CASSRATGTSGTYEQYF
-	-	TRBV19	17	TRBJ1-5	TGTGCCAGTAGTATTTTGCCGACAAGGGAGCGGGATCAGCCCCAGCATTTT	CASSILPTRERDQPQHF
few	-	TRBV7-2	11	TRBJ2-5	TGTGCCAGCAGCTTTACGGAGACCCAGTACTTC	CASSFTETQYF
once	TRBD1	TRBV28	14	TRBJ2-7	TGTGCCAGCAGCACGGACAGGGAGACCTACGAGCAGTACTTC	CASSTDRETYEQYF
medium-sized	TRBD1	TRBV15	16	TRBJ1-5	TGTGCCACCAGCAGAGATCCAGGACAGGGAGGTCAGCCCCAGCATTTT	CATSRDPGQGGQPQHF
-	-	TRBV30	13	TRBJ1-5	TGTGCCTGGAGTGAGGGTCCCCGGCAGCCCCAGCATTTT	CAWSEGPRQPQHF
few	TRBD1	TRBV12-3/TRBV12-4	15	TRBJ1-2	TGTGCCAGCAGTAGCCCATCCACAGGGGCGGGTGGCTACACCTTC	CASSSPSTGAGGYTF
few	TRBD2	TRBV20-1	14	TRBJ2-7	TGCAGTGCTAGAGCCCCTAGCGGCCGCTACGAGCAGTACTTC	CSARAPSGRYEQYF
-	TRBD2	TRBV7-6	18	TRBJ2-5	TGTGCCAGCAGCCCATTCCATGGGGCTAGCGGGAGTGGGGAGACCCAGTACTTC	CASSPFHGASGSGETQYF
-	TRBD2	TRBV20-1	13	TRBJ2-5	TGCAGTGCTAGAGACCTAGCGGGAGAGACCCAGTACTTC	CSARDLAGETQYF
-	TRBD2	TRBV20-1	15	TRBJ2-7	TGCAGTGCCGAGACTAGCGGGAGGGATTATTACGAGCAGTACTTC	CSAETSGRDYYEQYF
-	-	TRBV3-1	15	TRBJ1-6	TGTGCCAGCAGCCAAGGCGGCTCCCGGTCCTCACCCCTCCACTTT	CASSQGGSRSSPLHF
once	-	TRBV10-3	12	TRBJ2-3	TGTGCCAATGGACTAAGCACAGATACGCAGTATTTT	CANGLSTDTQYF
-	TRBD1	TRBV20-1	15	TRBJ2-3	TGCAGTGCTAGAGATCCCCACAGGGGCCCCGATACGCAGTATTTT	CSARDPHRGPDTQYF
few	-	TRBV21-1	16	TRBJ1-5	TGTGTCAGCAGCTCCCGGAGAGGGCCCGTTAATCAGCCCCAGCATTTT	CVSSSRRGPVNQPQHF
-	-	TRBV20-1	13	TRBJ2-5	TGCAGTACCCACGCCGGATCCTGGGAGACCCAGTACTTC	CSTHAGSWETQYF
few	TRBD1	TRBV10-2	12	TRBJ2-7	TGCGCCAGCAGTCATAACAGGGGGACACAGTACTTC	CASSHNRGTQYF
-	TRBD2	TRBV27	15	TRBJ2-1	TGTGCCAGCAACAGAGCGGGAGAGTTAAGTGATGAGCAGTTCTTC	CASNRAGELSDEQFF